One and the same sample provided the 25 T cell receptor beta chains below, sequenced in a study of identifying expanded T cells in peripheral blood. TCRdb keeps only in-frame clones here, not all; method: immunoSEQ multiplex PCR. The data hold approximately 90,000 clones, with more than 75% observed a single time. Source material: blood. These receptors originate from a person aged 18 to 70 in good health.

This sequence joins TRBV4-3 and TRBJ2-2; no reliable D call. This CDR3 contains 12 residues. CDR1 and CDR2 from the germline V gene are LGHNA and YSLEER. Trimming removed 6 bases from V and 5 bases from J, with 7 bases in between. CDR3 DNA sequence: TGCGCCAGCAGAGGTTGGACCGGGGAGCTGTTTTTT. Translated, it gives CASRGWTGELFF.

The chain employs TRBV6-5 and TRBJ2-1; 7 bases fit TRBD2. Germline CDR1 MNHEY, CDR2 SVGAGI. Trimming took 7 bases from V and 8 from J; bases not matched to a gene: 11. The CDR3 covers 14 residues. CDR3: CASTMGGFSDEQFF. The CDR3 coding sequence is TGTGCCAGCACCATGGGGGGGTTTAGCGATGAGCAGTTCTTC.

The chain joins TRBV30 to TRBJ1-1; no definite D call. The V gene lost 0 bases and the J gene lost 6 bases, with 17 bases spanning the gap. CDR3 length equals 15 residues. Per the germline V gene, CDR1 is GTSNPN and CDR2 is SVGIG (reference sequence). Written as DNA, the CDR3 is TGTGCCTGGAGTGTCCCCAGGCGACGATCTGCTGAAGCTTTCTTT. Translation: CAWSVPRRRSAEAFF. Full variable domain (outside the CDR3, taken from reference TRBV30 and TRBJ1-1): SQTIHQWPATLVQPVGSPLSLECTVEGTSNPNLYWYRQAAGRGLQLLFYSVGIGQISSEVPQNLSASRPQDRQFILSSKKLLLSDSGFYLCAWSVPRRRSAEAFFGQGTRLTVV.

The chain joins TRBV6-1 to TRBJ2-7; TRBD2 agrees at 14 bases. Trimming cost V 6 bases and J 4 bases; bases outside gene matches: 5. The CDR3 extends over 15 amino acids. Germline V CDR1 and CDR2: MNHNS, SASEGT. CDR3 loop: CASSGTSGGFYEQYF. The CDR3 DNA reads as TGTGCCAGCAGCGGGACTAGCGGGGGTTTTTACGAGCAGTACTTC.

This chain joins TRBV30 and TRBJ2-3, with TRBD2 matching over 9 bases. The ends lost 4 bases at V and 8 bases at J; junction bases unmatched: 7. CDR1 GTSNPN and CDR2 SVGIG come from the germline V gene (reference sequence). CDR3 size: 13 residues. The CDR3 loop is CAWIGGGVGTQYF. CDR3 nucleotide sequence: TGTGCCTGGATAGGCGGGGGGGTGGGTACGCAGTATTTT. The whole variable domain, filled in from reference TRBV30 and TRBJ2-3, reads SQTIHQWPATLVQPVGSPLSLECTVEGTSNPNLYWYRQAAGRGLQLLFYSVGIGQISSEVPQNLSASRPQDRQFILSSKKLLLSDSGFYLCAWIGGGVGTQYFGPGTRLTVL.

In nucleotides, the CDR3 is TGTGCCAGCAGTGACGAGACCCAGTACTTC. It translates to CASSDETQYF. The rearrangement links TRBV2 to TRBJ2-5, with D unresolved. The CDR3 runs to 10 residues. Germline loops: CDR1 SNHLY, CDR2 FYNNEI. V was trimmed by 3 bases and J by 5 bases, leaving 1 base between them.

J is TRBJ2-1 and V is TRBV5-1; weak D call: TRBD2 (6 bases). The CDR3 length is 12 residues. Trimming removed 0 bases from V and 9 bases from J, with 7 bases in between. Germline V CDR1 and CDR2: SGHRS, YFSETQ. The CDR3 spells CASSLVGGEQFF. The CDR3 bases are TGCGCCAGCAGCTTGGTGGGGGGTGAGCAGTTCTTC.

This chain links TRBV10-2 with TRBJ2-5, with TRBD2 matching 14 bases. The V gene's germline CDR1 is WSHSY and CDR2 SAAADI. This CDR3 region has 17 residues. V was clipped by 10 bases and J by 0 bases; unmatched bases: 10. The CDR3 bases are TGCGCCACCAAGACCGGGACTAGCGGGGGCAACCAAGAGACCCAGTACTTC. It yields the protein CATKTGTSGGNQETQYF.

V usage is TRBV4-3 and J usage is TRBJ1-6; D not resolved. This CDR3 is 16 amino acids long. V was trimmed by 2 bases and J by 6 bases, leaving 14 bases between them. From germline, CDR1 is LGHNA and CDR2 YSLEER. The CDR3 DNA sequence: TGCGCCAGCAGCCAAAAGGACGGCGCCAGTAATTCACCCCTCCACTTT. Translation gives CASSQKDGASNSPLHF.

The chain recombines TRBV13 with TRBJ2-5; D gene ambiguous. The CDR3 runs 13 residues. V was pared by 0 bases and J by 4 bases, with 6 bases between. Germline V gene lookup returns CDR1 PRHDT and CDR2 FYEKMQ (reference sequence). Here the CDR3 DNA reads TGTGCCAGCAGCTTAGGACTACGAGAGACCCAGTACTTC. It specifies CASSLGLRETQYF.

This clone was seen just once. V gene TRBV5-6 combines with J gene TRBJ2-3, with TRBD2 as a possible D gene (5 bases). V was shortened by 4 bases and J by 1 base, with 10 bases between the two germline ends. Germline V lookup: CDR1 SGHDT, CDR2 YYEEEE. The CDR3 consists of 14 residues. CDR3 amino acids: CASSGLDRTDTQYF. As DNA, the CDR3 is TGTGCCAGCAGCGGACTGGATCGCACAGATACGCAGTATTTT.

J is TRBJ2-1 and V is TRBV29-1; 8 bases line up with TRBD1. Germline V gene sequence: CDR1 SQVTM, CDR2 ANQGSEA. The CDR3 is 12 residues long. Trimming took 7 bases from V and 8 from J; bases not matched to a gene: 7. CDR3 sequence reads: CSAQRQGHEQFF. DNA for the CDR3: TGCAGCGCCCAGAGACAGGGGCATGAGCAGTTCTTC.

This chain joins TRBV2 and TRBJ2-7, with 7 bases lining up with TRBD1. CDR1 is SNHLY, CDR2 FYNNEI, per germline. The CDR3 sequence is 12 residues long. V lost 6 bases to trimming and J lost 5 bases; unmatched junction nucleotides: 4. CDR3 sequence: CASRLQGNEQYF. CDR3 coding DNA: TGTGCCAGCAGACTACAGGGGAACGAGCAGTACTTC.

This clone was seen more than once but under ten times. This chain links TRBV4-3 with TRBJ1-6, with D maybe TRBD1 (5 bases). Trimming left V 0 bases short and J 11 bases short, with 14 bases between. Germline lookup yields CDR1 LGHNA and CDR2 YSLEER. CDR3 size: 15 residues. CDR3: CASSQDPQGSTPLHF. CDR3 DNA sequence: TGCGCCAGCAGCCAAGATCCCCAGGGATCTACACCCCTCCACTTT.

The chain carries TRBV11-3 and TRBJ2-4, with 8 bases lining up with TRBD1. The V and J ends lost 5 bases and 7 bases, in that order; junction bases with no gene match: 4. Per germline, CDR1 SGHNT and CDR2 YENEEA. This CDR3 is built from 13 residues. DNA of the CDR3: TGTGCCAGCAGCCCCCGACAGGGGAACATTCAGTACTTC. Amino acid sequence: CASSPRQGNIQYF.

The genes are TRBV11-2 and TRBJ2-3; perhaps TRBD1 as D (6 bases). Germline V lookup: CDR1 SGHAT, CDR2 FQNNGV. V lost 5 bases and J 3 bases, leaving 18 bases between the germline ends. The CDR3 is made up of 16 amino acids. The CDR3 nucleotides read TGTGCCAGCAGCGCGAACAGGGAGACCAGGACAGATACGCAGTATTTT. This sequence encodes CASSANRETRTDTQYF.

This clone was observed once. This chain connects TRBV7-2 to TRBJ2-7; tentatively, D is TRBD1 or TRBD2 (5 bases each). Germline CDR1 is SGHTA and CDR2 is FQGNSA. The V end lost 2 bases, the J end lost 4 bases, and 6 bases lay between the germline ends. There are 12 residues in the CDR3. CDR3 region: CASSLWGYEQYF. DNA of the CDR3: TGTGCCAGCAGCTTATGGGGGTACGAGCAGTACTTC.

V usage is TRBV9 and J usage is TRBJ2-1, with D possibly matching TRBD2 (5 bases). The CDR3 is made up of 16 amino acids. Germline loops: CDR1 SGDLS, CDR2 YYNGEE. V lost 3 bases, J lost 0 bases, and 13 bases lay in between. The CDR3, as DNA: TGTGCCAGCAGCGCAGCCATGGGGAGCTCCTACAATGAGCAGTTCTTC. Translated: CASSAAMGSSYNEQFF.

CDR3 DNA sequence: TGCGCCAGCAGCCCAGGGACAGGGGGCTTTCTGAACACTGAAGCTTTCTTT. It encodes CASSPGTGGFLNTEAFF. The rearrangement joins TRBV4-1 to TRBJ1-1; TRBD1 matches 12 bases. Per the germline V gene, CDR1 is MGHRA and CDR2 is YSYEKL. This CDR3 has 17 amino acids. V shed 4 bases, J shed 0 bases, and the junction held 6 bases outside the gene matches.

J is TRBJ1-2 and V is TRBV9; possibly TRBD1 for D (5 bases). The germline V gene encodes CDR1 SGDLS and CDR2 YYNGEE. V lost 0 bases and J 4 bases, leaving 13 bases between the germline ends. The length of the CDR3 is 15 residues. The CDR3 protein is CASSVATTVVYGYTF. The CDR3, as DNA: TGTGCCAGCAGCGTAGCTACGACAGTTGTCTATGGCTACACCTTC.

The rearrangement uses TRBV9 and TRBJ1-3, with 8 bases identical to TRBD1. CDR3 size: 16 residues. V lost 0 bases, J lost 4 bases, and 6 bases stayed unmatched. Germline values: CDR1 SGDLS, CDR2 YYNGEE. Written as DNA, the CDR3 is TGTGCCAGCAGCGTAGGGTGGACAGGGAAGGGAAACACCATATATTTT. It specifies CASSVGWTGKGNTIYF.

The chain has TRBV5-1 and TRBJ2-2; TRBD1 aligns across 11 bases. The V gene's germline CDR1 is SGHRS and CDR2 YFSETQ. The length of the CDR3 is 15 residues. The ends lost 4 bases at V and 4 bases at J; junction bases unmatched: 3. The CDR3 sequence is CASSGQGAGTGELFF. The CDR3 DNA reads as TGCGCCAGCAGCGGACAGGGGGCGGGCACCGGGGAGCTGTTTTTT.

The genes are TRBV25-1 and TRBJ1-2; D uncertain. Germline loops: CDR1 MGHDK, CDR2 SYGVNS. The V end was cut by 1 base, the J end by 4 bases, with 10 bases between. This CDR3 is built from 14 residues. CDR3 region: CASSEFHRAYGYTF. DNA for the CDR3: TGTGCCAGCAGTGAATTCCACAGAGCCTATGGCTACACCTTC.

The chain joins TRBV7-2 to TRBJ1-2, with 7 bases identical to TRBD1. V gave up 5 bases and J gave up 14 bases; unmatched junction bases: 11. Germline CDR1 reads SGHTA; CDR2 reads FQGNSA. This CDR3 is 12 amino acids long. The CDR3 DNA reads as TGTGCCAGCAGCCCCCCCGCACAGGGGTATACCTTC. This sequence encodes CASSPPAQGYTF.

V gene TRBV10-2 combines with J gene TRBJ2-4; D is perhaps TRBD1 (6 bases). Trimming stripped 1 base from V and 7 bases from J, with 8 bases between. The CDR3 has 13 residues. In germline, CDR1 is WSHSY, CDR2 SAAADI. The CDR3, as DNA: TGCGCCAGCAGTGAGTTCAGGGGTAACATTCAGTACTTC. This gives the protein CASSEFRGNIQYF.